The 30 T cell receptor beta chains reported below all come from one sample, sequenced in a study of regulatory T cells in long-lasting Graves disease. Time point given: newly diagnosed GD, antithyroid drugs for less than 3 months. TCR sequences were obtained from RNA taken from PBMCs. According to the study, TCR beta libraries were built with iRepertoire HTBI primers and CDR3-region Arm-PCR. TCRdb re-called the multiplex PCR reads with MiXCR, one entry per CDR3 protein. The table lists some 500,000 distinct CDR3 sequences, 15% to 20% of them singletons. These same records also appear under a second study, on T cells in Graves' hyperthyroidism and ophthalmopathy.

This specimen consisted of peripheral blood mononuclear cells (PBMCs), obtained at new diagnosis, from a patient treated with antithyroid drugs. These receptors were collected from a woman aged 35-65 years with Graves disease.

The gene calls are TRBV29-1 and TRBJ2-1; TRBD2 agrees at 12 bases. The germline V gene has CDR1 SQVTM and CDR2 ANQGSEA. The CDR3 loop spans 16 amino acids. The V gene end was trimmed by 7 bases and the J gene end by 0 bases; junction bases not matched to a gene: 7. The CDR3 region has the DNA TGCAGCGCCGCCGGGACTAGCGGGCCCTCCTACAATGAGCAGTTCTTC. Encoded protein: CSAAGTSGPSYNEQFF.

With regard to this clonotype: This could be a read error, since a much larger clone is one nucleotide away. The CDR3 protein is CTSSPDRNNQPQHF. The CDR3 DNA reads as TGTACCAGCAGCCCTGACAGAAACAATCAGCCCCAGCATTTT. The chain is built from TRBV6-1 and TRBJ1-5; D possibly corresponds to TRBD1 (5 bases). The CDR3 extends over 14 amino acids. Per the germline V gene, CDR1 is MNHNS and CDR2 is SASEGT.

The V call is TRBV24-1, the J call TRBJ2-5; 11 bases line up with TRBD2. Germline trimming cut 2 bases from V and 5 bases from J; bases unmatched to any gene: 6. This CDR3 spans 16 amino acids. CDR1 and CDR2 from the germline V gene are KGHDR and SFDVKD. The CDR3 here is CATSDSSGGLRETQYF. The DNA for the CDR3 is TGTGCCACCAGTGATTCTAGCGGGGGGCTCAGGGAGACCCAGTACTTC.

Note on this clonotype: This may be a read error: a much more frequent sequence differs by one nucleotide. V is TRBV12-3 or TRBV12-4 and J is TRBJ1-1; D ambiguous. CDR3 size: 14 residues. Trimming left V 3 bases short and J 1 base short, with 9 bases between. In DNA form, the CDR3 reads TGTGCCAGCAGTTTGAAGGCTGGGAACACTGAAGCTTTCTTT. Translated: CASSLKAGNTEAFF.

This clonotype was found many times. The DNA for the CDR3 is TGTGCCAGCGAGGGGGGGGAAGCTTTCTTT. It translates to CASEGGEAFF. V usage is TRBV2 and J usage is TRBJ1-1; weak D call: TRBD1 (6 bases). Germline V gene data show CDR1 as SNHLY and CDR2 as FYNNEI. This CDR3 is 10 amino acids long. The V and J ends lost 8 bases and 8 bases respectively, with 9 bases between them.

This clonotype has a count of ten or more. This chain links TRBV3-1 with TRBJ1-1; 7 bases are a match to TRBD1. Trimming at V came to 5 bases and at J to 5 bases, leaving 8 bases not matched to a gene. Germline CDR1 is LGHDT and CDR2 is YNNKEL (reference sequence). CDR3 length: 14 amino acids. The CDR3 is CASSLQGRKTEAFF. The CDR3 nucleotides are TGTGCCAGCAGCTTACAGGGGAGGAAGACTGAAGCTTTCTTT.

This clonotype was recorded many times. The chain is built from TRBV5-1 and TRBJ1-1; no clear D. The CDR3 runs to 12 residues. V lost 5 bases and J 3 bases, leaving 8 bases between the germline ends. Per germline, CDR1 SGHRS and CDR2 YFSETQ. CDR3 region: CASSDRDTEAFF. Here the CDR3 DNA reads TGCGCCAGCAGTGACCGGGACACTGAAGCTTTCTTT.

This clonotype was seen repeatedly, ten times or more. This chain links TRBV3-1 with TRBJ2-5; a weak D match, TRBD2 (6 bases). The CDR3 runs to 12 residues. The V end was cut by 4 bases, the J end by 5 bases, with 8 bases between. CDR1 is LGHDT, CDR2 YNNKEL, per germline (reference sequence). The DNA of the CDR3 is TGTGCCAGCAGCCTGAGCGGGGAGACCCAGTACTTC. This codes for CASSLSGETQYF.

Concerning this clonotype itself: This may be a read error, as it is one base from a much larger clone. The chain uses TRBV7-3 and TRBJ2-1; TRBD1 aligns across 11 bases. Germline CDR1 reads SGHTA; CDR2 reads FQGTGA. CDR3 length: 15 residues. In DNA form, the CDR3 reads TGTGCCAGCAGTCTCGGGACAGGGGGTATAGATGAGCAGTCCTTC. Translated, it gives CASSLGTGGIDEQSF.

This rearrangement joins TRBV3-1 to TRBJ1-3, with D unresolved. CDR1 is LGHDT and CDR2 is YNNKEL in the germline V gene (reference sequence). The CDR3 contains 12 residues. Trimming cost V 1 base and J 8 bases, with 6 bases left between them. The CDR3, as DNA: TGTGCCAGCAGCCAAGGACTAGACACCATATATTTT. This translates into CASSQGLDTIYF.

Ten or more counts support this clonotype. This chain uses TRBV10-3 with TRBJ1-1, with 8 bases aligning to TRBD1. The CDR3 runs 16 residues. Losses at the gene ends were 2 bases for V and 1 base for J; bases not matched to a gene: 6. From germline, CDR1 is ENHRY and CDR2 SYGVKD. The CDR3 sequence is CAISERTGSPNTEAFF. The CDR3, as DNA: TGTGCCATCAGTGAGAGGACAGGGTCCCCGAACACTGAAGCTTTCTTT.

This clonotype was detected ten times or more. V is TRBV11-2 and J is TRBJ1-4; the D gene is possibly TRBD1 (5 bases). V lost 1 base and J lost 7, with 16 bases in between. There are 16 residues in the CDR3. Germline assignment: CDR1 SGHAT and CDR2 FQNNGV. DNA of the CDR3: TGTGCCAGCAGCTTAGGAGGCGCAAGGGGCGTTGAAAAACTGTTTTTT. Translating gives CASSLGGARGVEKLFF.

This clonotype was seen repeatedly, ten times or more. The J gene is TRBJ2-3, the V gene TRBV6-1; 12 bases are shared with TRBD2. CDR3 length equals 17 residues. The germline V gene has CDR1 MNHNS and CDR2 SASEGT. The ends lost 5 bases at V and 4 bases at J; junction bases unmatched: 10. The CDR3 region has the DNA TGTGCCAGCAGTCGAACTTCTAGCGGGGGGGGGTCAGATACGCAGTATTTT. Translated, it gives CASSRTSSGGGSDTQYF.

This clonotype was counted many times. The CDR3 nucleotides read TGTGCCAGCAAGAGGACAGCTACCTTTTTATCCCTCCACTTT. Encoded protein: CASKRTATFLSLHF. The rearrangement joins TRBV6-1 to TRBJ1-6, with D tentatively TRBD1 (6 bases). V lost 7 bases and J lost 14, with 21 bases in between. Germline CDR1 MNHNS, CDR2 SASEGT. The CDR3 spans 14 residues.

This clonotype was seen a few times. This may be a read error: a much more frequent sequence differs by one nucleotide. The V call is TRBV7-2, the J call TRBJ1-1; 7 positions agree with TRBD1. Unmatched junction bases numbered 15, after V lost 6 bases and J lost 11 bases. This CDR3 is 14 amino acids long. CDR1 is SGHTA and CDR2 is FQGNSA in the germline V gene. CDR3 region: CTSRVNRGRVSAFF. CDR3 DNA: TGTACCAGCAGGGTGAACAGGGGCAGGGTCTCCGCTTTCTTT.

This clonotype was picked up a small number of times. An end of the junction does not agree with germline; a read error may underlie this. The V and J genes are TRBV5-5 and TRBJ2-1, with 9 bases matching TRBD1. The CDR3 runs 17 residues. Germline V gene sequence: CDR1 SGHKS, CDR2 YYEKEE (reference sequence). CDR3 DNA sequence: TGTGCCAGCGACGCCTCTTTAGGGACAGGGTTCGCTAATGAGCAGCTCTTC. This gives the protein CASDASLGTGFANEQLF.

This clonotype was observed many times. The chain is built from TRBV20-1 and TRBJ2-3; TRBD2 aligns across 11 bases. The CDR3 consists of 15 residues. Germline values: CDR1 DFQATT, CDR2 SNEGSKA (reference sequence). The junction had 8 bases not matched to a gene; V was cut back by 5 bases and J by 4 bases. CDR3 nucleotide sequence: TGCAGTGCTGGGAGTAGCGGGGGGGCATCAGATACGCAGTATTTT. Translating it yields CSAGSSGGASDTQYF.

This clonotype showed up many times. The J gene is TRBJ1-2, the V gene TRBV2, with 8 bases identical to TRBD1. Trimming removed 5 bases from V and 6 bases from J; junction bases left unmatched: 11. The CDR3 contains 15 residues. The germline V gene encodes CDR1 SNHLY and CDR2 FYNNEI. The CDR3 here is CASSPTGGALNGYTF. The CDR3 DNA reads as TGTGCCAGCAGTCCTACAGGGGGAGCTTTAAATGGCTACACCTTC.

With respect to this clonotype: A much larger clone is a single base away; this may be a read error. The chain joins TRBV6-2 or TRBV6-3 to TRBJ2-3; no clear D gene. The CDR3 runs to 15 residues. The germline gives CDR1 MNHEY, CDR2 SVGEGT. The ends were cut back, 4 bases at V and 1 base at J, with 12 bases in the middle. CDR3 in amino acids: CASSWATEGTDTQYF. The CDR3 bases are TGTGCCAGCAGTTGGGCTACCGAGGGCACAGATACGCAGTATTTT.

On this clonotype itself: One end of the junction fails to match germline, which may point to a read error. J is TRBJ1-6 and V is TRBV5-1; D might be TRBD1 (6 bases). The CDR3 totals 17 residues. From germline, CDR1 is SGHRS and CDR2 YFSETQ. The CDR3 sequence is CTSSLSGANAPGSPLHF. The CDR3 DNA is TGCACCAGCAGCTTGTCGGGGGCCAACGCCCCAGGTTCACCCCTCCACTTT. Supplemented by reference TRBV5-1 and TRBJ1-6, the full variable domain reads KAGVTQTPRYLIKTRGQQVTLSCSPISGHRSVSWYQQTPGQGLQFLFEYFSETQRNKGNFPGRFSGRQFSNSRSEMNVSTLELGDSALYLCTSSLSGANAPGSPLHFGNGTRLTVT.

At least ten counts were recorded for this clonotype. The chain couples TRBV3-1 to TRBJ1-4; TRBD1 aligns across 11 bases. Trimming at V came to 5 bases and at J to 4 bases, leaving 6 bases not matched to a gene. Germline V gene lookup returns CDR1 LGHDT and CDR2 YNNKEL (reference sequence). CDR3 length equals 16 residues. CDR3 nucleotide sequence: TGTGCCAGCAGCAATCCGGGACAGGGGGGTAATGAAAAACTGTTTTTT. Protein product: CASSNPGQGGNEKLFF.

This clonotype has at least ten counts. The chain combines TRBV7-9 with TRBJ2-6, with a possible D match to TRBD1 (6 bases). Germline CDR1 reads SEHNR; CDR2 reads FQNEAQ (reference sequence). The CDR3 is made up of 16 amino acids. V dropped 8 bases and J dropped 4 bases, with 18 bases sitting between them. The DNA for the CDR3 is TGTGCCAGCGAGGGGACAATCCTTGCCGGGGCCAACGTCCTGACTTTC. As protein: CASEGTILAGANVLTF.

This clonotype was counted ten times or more. V is TRBV7-3 and J is TRBJ2-1; D possibly matches TRBD1 or TRBD2 (5 bases each). This CDR3 has 19 residues. Trimming pared 1 base from V and 10 bases from J, leaving 29 bases between. Per the germline V gene, CDR1 is SGHTA and CDR2 is FQGTGA. DNA of the CDR3: TGTGCCAGCAGCTTAAAGGATGGTGGGTGGGACCGACGGGCAGGAGAGCAGTTCTTC. The encoded protein is CASSLKDGGWDRRAGEQFF.

There are many counts of this clonotype. The chain employs TRBV7-9 and TRBJ1-1; D ambiguous. Germline lookup yields CDR1 SEHNR and CDR2 FQNEAQ (reference sequence). CDR3 size: 12 residues. CDR3 coding DNA: TGTGCGATGGCCGAGGGAAACACTGAAGCTTTCTTT. Amino acid sequence: CAMAEGNTEAFF.

This clonotype was counted only a few times. The rearrangement uses TRBV5-1 and TRBJ2-2, with D possibly called TRBD1 or TRBD2 (6 bases each). This CDR3 comprises 15 residues. Germline V gene data show CDR1 as SGHRS and CDR2 as YFSETQ. Trimming removed 0 bases at V and 7 bases at J, with 13 bases between. CDR3 nucleotide sequence: TGCGCCAGCAGCTTGGATGGGGGGCTTAACGGGGAGCTGTTTTTT. Translated: CASSLDGGLNGELFF.

This chain joins TRBV19 and TRBJ1-3; 9 bases agree with TRBD1. This CDR3 has 15 residues. The V and J ends lost 7 bases and 2 bases, in that order; junction bases with no gene match: 6. CDR1 and CDR2 from the germline V gene are LNHDA and SQIVND (reference sequence). The CDR3 protein is CASKPGQGTGNTIYF. The CDR3 DNA follows: TGTGCCAGTAAGCCGGGACAGGGCACTGGAAACACCATATATTTT.

This clonotype was seen once. The V and J genes are TRBV10-3 and TRBJ2-7; 8 nucleotides line up with TRBD1. The germline V gene has CDR1 ENHRY and CDR2 SYGVKD. The CDR3 is made up of 11 amino acids. J was trimmed by 2 bases and V by 11 bases; bases with no gene match: 2. The CDR3 protein is CAAGGTYEQYF. The CDR3 coding sequence is TGTGCCGCAGGGGGCACCTACGAGCAGTACTTC.

There are many counts of this clonotype. The chain combines TRBV20-1 with TRBJ2-3; the D is unclear. The CDR3 sequence is 16 residues long. The V gene lost 2 bases and the J gene lost 0 bases, with 15 bases spanning the gap. Germline CDR1 reads DFQATT; CDR2 reads SNEGSKA (reference sequence). The CDR3 reads CSARPPGPLSTDTQYF. In nucleotides, the CDR3 is TGCAGTGCTAGACCCCCAGGTCCTCTGAGCACAGATACGCAGTATTTT.

This clonotype was observed a few times. The CDR3 is CASLTGISPLHF. The CDR3 DNA sequence: TGTGCCAGTTTGACAGGAATTTCACCCCTCCACTTT. The chain combines TRBV6-1 with TRBJ1-6; a possible D gene is TRBD1 (6 bases). Trimming stripped 9 bases from V and 9 bases from J, with 12 bases between. From germline, CDR1 is MNHNS and CDR2 SASEGT. The CDR3 is made up of 12 amino acids.

This clonotype appeared many times. The gene calls are TRBV28 and TRBJ2-7; D unclear. This CDR3 comprises 15 residues. From germline, CDR1 is MDHEN and CDR2 SYDVKM. The V and J ends lost 4 bases and 4 bases respectively, with 17 bases between them. The DNA for the CDR3 is TGTGCCAGCAGTTCCCCGGGTCCGGCGGAGTACGAGCAGTACTTC. Its translation: CASSSPGPAEYEQYF.